The 27 T cell receptor beta chains presented below share a single source sample, sequenced in a study of identical twins. TCRdb passed the 5' RACE reads through MiXCR, listing each CDR3 protein once. The repertoire has approximately 620,000 distinct CDR3 sequences, 8.5% to 9.5% of them found once; the top ten carry 0.98%. This sample also belongs to another study, concerning yellow fever vaccine responses in identical twins.

The sample consisted of PBMCs. The source of these receptors is a woman between 18 and 29 years old in good health.

This clonotype was seen ten or more times. CDR3 bases: TGTGCCAGCAGACACAGACAGGGATGGGATGGCACTGAAGCTTTCTTT. Amino acid sequence: CASRHRQGWDGTEAFF. The gene calls are TRBV12-3 or TRBV12-4 and TRBJ1-1; 7 positions agree with TRBD1. The length of the CDR3 is 16 residues. V was clipped by 6 bases and J by 4 bases; unmatched bases: 14.

The chain combines TRBV29-1 with TRBJ2-5, with a tentative D call TRBD1 (5 bases). The V gene lost 4 bases and the J gene lost 4 bases, with 13 bases spanning the gap. The CDR3 is made up of 13 amino acids. Germline V gives CDR1 SQVTM, CDR2 ANQGSEA. As DNA, the CDR3 is TGCAGCGTTGTTTGGGGTACAGGAGAGACCCAGTACTTC. As protein: CSVVWGTGETQYF. Full variable domain (missing parts from reference TRBV29-1 and TRBJ2-5): SAVISQKPSRDICQRGTSLTIQCQVDSQVTMMFWYRQQPGQSLTLIATANQGSEATYESGFVIDKFPISRPNLTFSTLTVSNMSPEDSSIYLCSVVWGTGETQYFGPGTRLLVL.

This clonotype was counted between two and nine times. The J gene is TRBJ2-7, the V gene TRBV7-9, with 8 nucleotides matching TRBD1. From germline, CDR1 is SEHNR and CDR2 FQNEAQ (reference sequence). The CDR3 is 12 residues long. With V trimmed by 5 bases and J by 6 bases, 3 bases remained unmatched. CDR3 DNA: TGTGCCAGCAGCGCCGACAGGGGCGAGCAGTACTTC. This encodes CASSADRGEQYF.

This clonotype was counted at least ten times. The V call is TRBV5-1, the J call TRBJ1-5; TRBD1 might be the D (5 bases). Germline V gene sequence: CDR1 SGHRS, CDR2 YFSETQ. Trimming removed 5 bases at V and 2 bases at J, with 8 bases between. The CDR3 covers 13 residues. The CDR3 DNA sequence: TGCGCCAGCAGAGAAGGGGGCAATCAGCCCCAGCATTTT. Encoded protein: CASREGGNQPQHF. The full variable domain, completed using reference TRBV5-1 and TRBJ1-5, is KAGVTQTPRYLIKTRGQQVTLSCSPISGHRSVSWYQQTPGQGLQFLFEYFSETQRNKGNFPGRFSGRQFSNSRSEMNVSTLELGDSALYLCASREGGNQPQHFGDGTRLSIL.

This chain uses TRBV6-2 or TRBV6-3 with TRBJ2-7; 9 bases map to TRBD1. Per the germline V gene, CDR1 is MNHEY and CDR2 is SVGEGT. The CDR3 is 15 residues long. Trimming at V came to 6 bases and at J to 5 bases, leaving 11 bases not matched to a gene. Here the CDR3 DNA reads TGTGCCAGCAGGCCTGCGGGACAGGGTAGGAACGAGCAGTACTTC. Amino acids: CASRPAGQGRNEQYF.

This clonotype was detected ten times or more. The chain employs TRBV10-3 and TRBJ2-7; 7 bases fit TRBD2. The CDR3 runs to 13 residues. Per germline, CDR1 ENHRY and CDR2 SYGVKD. Trimming cost V 10 bases and J 2 bases; bases outside gene matches: 8. The CDR3 DNA reads as TGTGCCACCGGACTAGTCAGTACCTACGAGCAGTACTTC. Amino acid sequence: CATGLVSTYEQYF.

This clonotype was observed a few times. This chain joins TRBV28 and TRBJ2-7; possible D gene TRBD2, 6 bases. The germline CDR1 and CDR2 sequences are MDHEN and SYDVKM. V gave up 6 bases and J gave up 7 bases, with 19 bases separating them. The CDR3 is 14 residues long. CDR3 bases: TGTGCCAGCAGACCGGGAGTAGCGTCGGGGGAGCAGTACTTC. Protein sequence: CASRPGVASGEQYF.

The chain couples TRBV7-2 to TRBJ2-5, with a possible D match to TRBD2 (7 bases). The CDR3 spans 16 residues. The germline V gene encodes CDR1 SGHTA and CDR2 FQGNSA. The germline V and J ends were trimmed by 2 bases and 2 bases, with 15 bases remaining between them. This CDR3 reads CASSLNGLGGQETQYF. Written as DNA, the CDR3 is TGTGCCAGCAGCTTAAATGGACTAGGGGGACAAGAGACCCAGTACTTC.

This clonotype was counted ten times or more. The rearrangement links TRBV12-3 or TRBV12-4 to TRBJ2-5, with 12 bases aligning to TRBD2. This CDR3 is built from 15 residues. J gave up 4 bases and V 3 bases, and 3 bases lay outside the gene matches. The CDR3 bases are TGTGCCAGCAGTTTCCCGACTAGCGGGAGAGAGACCCAGTACTTC. This codes for CASSFPTSGRETQYF.

The chain is built from TRBV10-2 and TRBJ2-3; D may correspond to TRBD1 or TRBD2 (5 bases each). Trimming took 0 bases from V and 1 from J, leaving 8 bases between them. The CDR3 has 15 residues. The germline CDR1 and CDR2 sequences are WSHSY and SAAADI. The CDR3 DNA is TGCGCCAGCAGTGAGTCGGGACCAGGCACAGATACGCAGTATTTT. Translated: CASSESGPGTDTQYF.

V usage is TRBV6-2 or TRBV6-3 and J usage is TRBJ1-5, with D possibly TRBD1 on 6 matching bases. The CDR3 totals 17 residues. Germline V gene sequence: CDR1 MNHEY, CDR2 SVGEGT. Trimming removed 4 bases at V and 2 bases at J, with 18 bases between. This chain's CDR3 is CASSFTRTADGNQPQHF. Here the CDR3 DNA reads TGTGCCAGCAGTTTCACCCGGACAGCTGATGGCAATCAGCCCCAGCATTTT.

This clonotype has only a few counts. The gene calls are TRBV4-3 and TRBJ2-6, with 9 positions matching TRBD1. The CDR3 totals 20 residues. Germline V gives CDR1 LGHNA, CDR2 YSLEER. V was clipped by 4 bases and J by 3 bases; unmatched bases: 16. For the CDR3, the DNA is TGCGCCAGCAGCCTCACACACTACCCACAGGGGGCGGGTGGGGCCAACGTCCTGACTTTC. It codes for CASSLTHYPQGAGGANVLTF.

The chain uses TRBV27 and TRBJ1-2; D gene ambiguous. The germline gives CDR1 MNHEY, CDR2 SMNVEV (reference sequence). This CDR3 comprises 17 residues. V was pared by 5 bases and J by 4 bases, with 23 bases between. The DNA of the CDR3 is TGTGCCAGCAGTAACCTACCCGGGAGAGAGATCTCCTATGGCTACACCTTC. Translated, it gives CASSNLPGREISYGYTF.

This clonotype has just a few counts. Its ends do not fully match the called genes, so a read error is possible. V usage is TRBV10-3 and J usage is TRBJ2-7; 10 nucleotides align to TRBD1. CDR3 length: 16 residues. Germline V gene data show CDR1 as ENHRY and CDR2 as SYGVKD. CDR3: CAISDHGTGAEGKQHF. DNA of the CDR3: TGTGCCATCAGTGACCACGGGACAGGGGCCGAGGGCAAGCAGCACTTC.

The chain carries TRBV6-5 and TRBJ1-1; perhaps TRBD1 as D (5 bases). Germline V gives CDR1 MNHEY, CDR2 SVGAGI. This CDR3 has 13 amino acids. The V and J ends lost 0 bases and 8 bases respectively, with 10 bases between them. The CDR3 bases are TGTGCCAGCAGTTACTCGAGCAGGGTAGAAGCTTTCTTT. Encoded protein: CASSYSSRVEAFF.

This clonotype was picked up many times. The chain couples TRBV4-3 to TRBJ2-1; no definite D call. The germline V gene has CDR1 LGHNA and CDR2 YSLEER. Between the trimmed V and J ends, which lost 8 bases and 4 bases, there was a span of 12 bases. The CDR3 is 13 amino acids. This chain's CDR3 is CASRMVGYNEQFF. CDR3 in DNA: TGCGCCAGCCGCATGGTCGGATACAATGAGCAGTTCTTC.

Ten or more counts support this clonotype. The chain recombines TRBV10-3 with TRBJ2-3; 10 bases line up with TRBD2. The CDR3 covers 20 residues. In germline, CDR1 is ENHRY, CDR2 SYGVKD. With V trimmed by 0 bases and J by 2 bases, 14 bases remained unmatched. Here the CDR3 reads CAISESEAEWTSGNTDTQYF. The CDR3 nucleotides are TGTGCCATCAGTGAGTCAGAGGCGGAATGGACTAGCGGAAACACAGATACGCAGTATTTT.

For this clonotype: A clone one base away is much larger, so this may be a read error. V and J are TRBV4-3 and TRBJ2-6; D is uncertain. V shed 0 bases and J shed 0 bases, with 6 bases lying between them. Germline CDR1 LGHNA, CDR2 YSLEER. This CDR3 contains 16 residues. CDR3 in DNA: TGCGCCAGCAGCCAAGAGGGTTTCTCTGGGGCCAACGTCCTGACTTTC. Protein product: CASSQEGFSGANVLTF.

This clonotype came up a few times. The chain uses TRBV7-9 and TRBJ2-3, with a tentative D call TRBD2 (6 bases). The germline V gene encodes CDR1 SEHNR and CDR2 FQNEAQ (reference sequence). Trimming took off 0 bases at V and 3 bases at J, with 7 bases between the two ends. The CDR3 extends over 14 amino acids. This chain's CDR3 is CASSLAEGTDTQYF. In DNA form, the CDR3 reads TGTGCCAGCAGCTTAGCGGAGGGGACAGATACGCAGTATTTT.

This clonotype has only a few counts. The chain employs TRBV27 and TRBJ1-1; perhaps TRBD1 as D (5 bases). Germline V gene lookup returns CDR1 MNHEY and CDR2 SMNVEV (reference sequence). The CDR3 loop spans 15 amino acids. V was trimmed by 2 bases and J by 1 base, leaving 11 bases between them. CDR3 DNA: TGTGCCAGCAGTTTAGTCAGGGCGAGGAACACTGAAGCTTTCTTT. This codes for CASSLVRARNTEAFF.

The J gene is TRBJ2-1, the V gene TRBV7-2; the D gene is possibly TRBD1 (5 bases). Trimming removed 1 base at V and 6 bases at J, with 10 bases between. The CDR3 is made up of 14 amino acids. Germline V gene sequence: CDR1 SGHTA, CDR2 FQGNSA. The CDR3 is CASSLGVRANEQFF. The CDR3 DNA sequence: TGTGCCAGCAGCTTAGGGGTCAGGGCCAATGAGCAGTTCTTC.

This clonotype was counted many times. CDR3 sequence reads: CASSLETGTREQFF. The CDR3, as DNA: TGTGCCAGCAGCTTAGAAACGGGAACTCGTGAGCAGTTCTTC. This chain uses TRBV7-2 with TRBJ2-1; D possibly corresponds to TRBD2 (5 bases). CDR1 and CDR2 (germline): SGHTA, FQGNSA. This CDR3 contains 14 residues. V was clipped by 1 base and J by 9 bases, with 13 bases between them.

The chain recombines TRBV11-2 with TRBJ2-4; D is possibly TRBD1 (6 bases). There are 16 residues in the CDR3. V gave up 3 bases and J gave up 0 bases, with 12 bases separating them. The germline V gene has CDR1 SGHAT and CDR2 FQNNGV. CDR3 sequence (DNA): TGTGCCAGCAGCTTCGGGACAACCGGAGCCAAAAACATTCAGTACTTC. Its translation: CASSFGTTGAKNIQYF.

The rearrangement uses TRBV9 and TRBJ2-1; unclear D gene. CDR3 length equals 15 residues. Germline V lookup: CDR1 SGDLS, CDR2 YYNGEE. V was cut by 3 bases and J by 0 bases, with 10 bases left in between. The CDR3, as DNA: TGTGCCAGCAGCGGCGCAAGAACCTCCTACAATGAGCAGTTCTTC. Translation gives CASSGARTSYNEQFF.

Written as DNA, the CDR3 is TGCAGTGCTAGTAGTCAATCCGGGGAGCTGTTTTTT. Translated: CSASSQSGELFF. The genes are TRBV20-1 and TRBJ2-2; no clear D gene. This CDR3 contains 12 residues. V dropped 3 bases and J dropped 6 bases, with 8 bases sitting between them. Germline CDR1 and CDR2: DFQATT and SNEGSKA (reference sequence).

The chain links TRBV18 to TRBJ2-7, with 8 bases lining up with TRBD1. Germline V gene data show CDR1 as KGHSH and CDR2 as LQKENI. V lost 4 bases to trimming and J lost 2 bases; unmatched junction nucleotides: 10. The CDR3 loop spans 16 amino acids. The CDR3 DNA reads TGTGCCAGCTCACGCGTCGGGACAGGCTTTACCTACGAGCAGTACTTC. It encodes CASSRVGTGFTYEQYF.

This clonotype has just a few counts. The gene calls are TRBV20-1 and TRBJ1-1; possible D gene TRBD1, 5 bases. V lost 4 bases to trimming and J lost 5 bases, with 14 bases between them. Germline CDR1 reads DFQATT; CDR2 reads SNEGSKA (reference sequence). The CDR3 contains 13 residues. CDR3: CSAKQGRETEAFF. DNA for the CDR3: TGCAGTGCTAAGCAGGGAAGGGAAACTGAAGCTTTCTTT.